This entry features one T cell receptor beta chain sequence. The antigen is not known. At deep level, the assay was performed. Data came from immunoSEQ multiplex PCR; TCRdb stores just in-frame clones and leaves some out. The sample includes over 2 million clones, roughly 95% of them seen just once. The length of the CDR3 is 15 residues. Trimming removed 3 bases from V and 7 bases from J; junction bases left unmatched: 4. CDR1 SGHRS and CDR2 YFSETQ come from the germline V gene. Naive CD8 cells comprised CD45RO-negative, CCR7-positively selected cells, excluding terminally differentiated effector memory CD45RA+ cells. The data belong to a study of shared clonotypes between healthy human individuals. Study information: Plates per donor: three CD4 naive, three CD4 memory, two CD8 naive, one CD8 memory.

Whole-study findings and limits: Incompleteness in sorted-subset sequencing, despite large depth, was shown by rarefaction. Clonotypes which were not shared had lower generation probabilities than clonotypes that all four donors shared.

V and J are TRBV5-1 and TRBJ1-4, with 12 bases aligning to TRBD1. The receptor's source is a man aged 18 to 29 in good health. Sequenced material: naive CD8+ T cells sorted from blood. CDR3 DNA sequence: TGCGCCAGCAGCTGGGACAGGGGGCTTGTTGAAAAACTGTTTTTT. Its protein is CASSWDRGLVEKLFF.